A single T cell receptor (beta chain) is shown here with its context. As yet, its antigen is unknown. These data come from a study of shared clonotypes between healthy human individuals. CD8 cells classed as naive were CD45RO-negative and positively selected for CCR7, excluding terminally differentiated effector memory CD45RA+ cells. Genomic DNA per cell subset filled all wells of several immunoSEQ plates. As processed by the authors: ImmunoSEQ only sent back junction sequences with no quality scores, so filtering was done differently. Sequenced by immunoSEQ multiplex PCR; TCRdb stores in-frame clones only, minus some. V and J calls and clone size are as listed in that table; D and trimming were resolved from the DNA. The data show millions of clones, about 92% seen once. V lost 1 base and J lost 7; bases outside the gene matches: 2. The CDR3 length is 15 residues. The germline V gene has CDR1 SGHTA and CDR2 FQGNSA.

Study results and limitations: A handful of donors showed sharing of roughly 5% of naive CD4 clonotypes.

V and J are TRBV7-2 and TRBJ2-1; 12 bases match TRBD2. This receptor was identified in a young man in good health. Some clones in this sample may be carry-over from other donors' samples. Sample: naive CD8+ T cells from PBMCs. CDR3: CASSLVLAGGNEQFF. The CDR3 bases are TGTGCCAGCAGCTTAGTACTAGCGGGAGGAAATGAGCAGTTCTTC. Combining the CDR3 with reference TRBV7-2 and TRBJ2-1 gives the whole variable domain GAGVSQSPSNKVTEKGKDVELRCDPISGHTALYWYRQSLGQGLEFLIYFQGNSAPDKSGLPSDRFSAERTGGSVSTLTIQRTQQEDSAVYLCASSLVLAGGNEQFFGPGTRLTVL.